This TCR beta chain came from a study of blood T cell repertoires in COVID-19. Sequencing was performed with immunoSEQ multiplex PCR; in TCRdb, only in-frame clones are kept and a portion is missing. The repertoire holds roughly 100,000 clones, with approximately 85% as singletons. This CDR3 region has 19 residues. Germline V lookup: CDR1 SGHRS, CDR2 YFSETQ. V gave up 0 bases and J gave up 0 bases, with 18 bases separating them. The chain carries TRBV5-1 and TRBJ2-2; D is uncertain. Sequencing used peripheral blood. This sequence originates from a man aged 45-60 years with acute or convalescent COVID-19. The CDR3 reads CASSLASQHVKANTGELFF. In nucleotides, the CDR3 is TGCGCCAGCAGCTTGGCTTCCCAACACGTGAAAGCGAACACCGGGGAGCTGTTTTTT.